This TCR beta chain comes out of a study of beta chain features in type 1 diabetes (dated by TCRdb to 2017 to 2018). For the wider study: Mean age, gender distribution, total cell number and subset yield were not different between patients and healthy donors. A total of 85 million to 140 million sorted cells were examined across all samples, and a strong correlation was observed between cell number per subset and RNA yield. Regulatory and stem cell-like memory subsets were obtained from only 8 patients and roughly 8 healthy donors, while naive and central memory subsets were obtained from all 30 or so donors. In the study, TCRB repertoires of sorted circulating CD4+ T cell subsets from recently diagnosed type 1 diabetes patients were compared with those of matched healthy donors.

V lost 8 bases and J lost 6 bases; the stretch between them is 12 bases long. The CDR3 starts with the cysteine, ends with the phenylalanine, and has 12 residues. Kept here is only the CDR3 DNA, which spans 36 bases and is read in frame from base 1. As encoded in the germline V gene, CDR1 is MGHDK while CDR2 is SYGVNS. The research as a whole found: PCR might favor shorter templates, but patient and control samples were amplified and corrected together, so any skew would affect both groups equally. Naive, central memory and regulatory TCRB repertoires appeared more similar among patients than among healthy donors. In all four CD4+ subsets, TCRB CDR3 length was moderately but significantly shorter in type 1 diabetes patients. Only small numbers of individuals were included in the HLA sub-analyses, which left unresolved whether HLA type had any influence on TCRB rearrangement. At VDJ recombination sites, patients with type 1 diabetes made fewer insertions and deleted more nucleotides, a pattern implying thymic rearrangement abnormalities. Because cDNA rather than genomic DNA was sequenced, highly expressing activated cells could have been over-represented, although no difference in activation and CD3 levels was found between groups.

As regards this clone: The clone's antigen remains unknown. Base quality data are lacking; no much larger clone is found one base away.

The High Capacity cDNA Reverse Transcription Kit was used to reverse transcribe all of the isolated RNA, meaning that expressed TCRB transcripts were what got sequenced. Deep immunoSEQ sequencing was performed on naive, central memory and regulatory T cell samples, with an average of roughly 3.3 million total reads per sample. Sorted cells were lysed in RLT buffer, and RNA was extracted using DNase-treated RNeasy Micro or Mini kits according to cell number. Each cell subset was processed separately to prevent cross-contamination, with patient and healthy donor samples processed together. TCRB sequences were amplified from cDNA with the immunoSEQ multiplex PCR, producing 87-bp fragments spanning the CDR3 region. The amplicons were sequenced using the Illumina HiSeq platform. The study's processing was this. Synthetic template baselines were used to correct PCR bias computationally, reads within Hamming distance 2 were collapsed, and singletons that could not be merged were discarded. Reads were aligned to IMGT to assign V, D and J genes, CDR3 length, and insertions or deletions at six rearrangement sites. Clonotype counts were normalized to sorted cell number within each subset before computing true diversity and Gini coefficients with the tcR R package. The overlap coefficient, calculated on TCRB nucleotide sequences, was used to measure repertoire sharing. Out-of-frame TCRB sequences from naive cells were analyzed as a proxy for the pre-selection repertoire. TCRdb took this table from immuneACCESS and kept in-frame rearrangements with V and J called. Such tables lack part of the clones; where checked against another copy, unresolved V genes explain under half of the gap, and the rest is unexplained. The V and J calls and clone size were taken over from that table, and D and trimming were inferred from the DNA. The table for this sample lists about 450,000 clones; 10% to 12% of them were counted only once. The ten largest clones capture less than 0.06% of the sample.

From each donor, a single peripheral blood sample of around 120 mL on average was drawn into heparinised tubes. Using a panel that included CD45RO, CCR7, CD25, CD127, CD95 and CD27, naive, central memory, regulatory and stem cell-like memory CD4+ T cells were sorted on a BD FACSAria II. Purity was above 98% for every sorted population. PBMCs were separated immediately by Lymphoprep density gradient centrifugation and were stained directly, without being cultured. So that batch effects would be minimized, each experiment stained and sorted samples in pairs, pairing one healthy donor with one patient.

The chain employs TRBV25-1 and TRBJ2-3; TRBD1 might be the D gene, on 6 matching bases. The source is a woman aged 18-30 years in good health. Input material: naive CD4+ T cells from blood. The cell subset or site label here, explained by the study, means: true naive CD4+ T cells. CDR3 sequence: CASSTGFDTQYF. The nucleotide sequence is TGTGCCAGCTCTACAGGGTTTGATACGCAGTATTTT.